Listed below are T cell receptor beta chains from one sample, sequenced in a study of blood T cells in healthy people across ages. Via MiXCR, TCRdb re-called the 5' RACE reads, giving one row per CDR3 protein. The sample holds about 1.4 million distinct CDR3 sequences; approximately 63% are singletons and the top ten take 6.5% to 8.5%. Material: blood. The receptor set was obtained from a man between 18 and 29 years old in good health. Each CDR3 is given with its conserved first and last residue. A D gene is named only where the DNA matches it firmly. Clone size is stated in some rows and not others, as once, few, many or a class when expanded.

.	TRBV6-1	TRBJ2-2	.	CASSEPPDPTGELFF	TGTGCCAGCAGTGAACCCCCGGACCCTACCGGGGAGCTGTTTTTT
.	TRBV15	TRBJ2-2	.	CATSRVARASTGELFF	TGTGCCACCAGCAGAGTGGCGCGAGCTAGCACCGGGGAGCTGTTTTTT
.	TRBV27	TRBJ1-2	.	CASSLDPGLRGYTF	TGTGCCAGCAGCCTCGATCCAGGGTTGCGGGGCTACACCTTC
.	TRBV20-1	TRBJ2-7	.	CSADEGREDYEQYF	TGCAGTGCAGACGAAGGACGGGAAGACTACGAGCAGTACTTC
.	TRBV27	TRBJ2-3	.	CASGSLGGLVTDTQYF	TGTGCCAGCGGGTCTCTCGGGGGGCTTGTCACAGATACGCAGTATTTT
.	TRBV10-3	TRBJ2-1	.	CAVRWAGHINNEQFF	TGTGCCGTGCGGTGGGCAGGTCATATTAACAATGAGCAGTTCTTC
.	TRBV28	TRBJ1-2	TRBD1	CASSSHGQVNYGYTF	TGTGCCAGCAGTTCCCATGGACAGGTGAACTATGGCTACACCTTC
.	TRBV7-9	TRBJ2-5	.	CASSMDNQETQYF	TGTGCCAGCAGCATGGACAACCAAGAGACCCAGTACTTC
.	TRBV13	TRBJ2-3	.	CASSLVAPLGDTQYF	TGTGCCAGCAGCTTAGTGGCCCCCCTGGGTGATACGCAGTATTTT
.	TRBV27	TRBJ1-2	.	CASSSPGGYYGYTF	TGTGCCAGCAGTTCCCCCGGGGGTTACTATGGCTACACCTTC
few	TRBV28	TRBJ1-1	.	CASSSRADEAFF	TGTGCCAGCAGTTCCCGCGCGGATGAAGCTTTCTTT
.	TRBV5-6	TRBJ2-1	TRBD1	CASSKGQFSYNEQFF	TGTGCCAGCAGCAAGGGACAGTTCTCCTACAATGAGCAGTTCTTC
.	TRBV4-1	TRBJ1-5	.	CASSQYWTVNQPQHF	TGCGCCAGCAGCCAATATTGGACAGTAAATCAGCCCCAGCATTTT
few	TRBV27	TRBJ2-5	TRBD1	CASCGQGNGETQYF	TGTGCCAGCTGCGGACAGGGGAATGGAGAGACCCAGTACTTC
few	TRBV7-9	TRBJ2-3	.	CASSFPASIDTQYF	TGTGCCAGCAGCTTTCCGGCTAGCATTGATACGCAGTATTTT
.	TRBV7-9	TRBJ2-1	.	CASSLAQGTYNEQFF	TGTGCCAGCAGCTTGGCTCAAGGAACCTACAATGAGCAGTTCTTC
.	TRBV27	TRBJ2-4	.	CASIRGAIQYF	TGTGCCAGCATCAGGGGAGCCATTCAGTACTTC
.	TRBV6-2/TRBV6-3	TRBJ1-5	TRBD1	CASNTGGRNQPQHF	TGTGCCAGCAATACAGGGGGTCGCAATCAGCCCCAGCATTTT
.	TRBV27	TRBJ2-6	.	CASSPGAPGANVLTF	TGTGCCAGCAGTCCCGGGGCCCCTGGGGCCAACGTCCTGACTTTC
.	TRBV6-6	TRBJ2-7	.	CASKAGLNEQYF	TGTGCCAGCAAAGCCGGGTTGAACGAGCAGTACTTC
.	TRBV4-2	TRBJ2-2	.	CASSQVVGQNTGELFF	TGTGCCAGCAGCCAAGTGGTGGGACAGAACACCGGGGAGCTGTTTTTT
.	TRBV2	TRBJ2-7	TRBD1	CASTRDRGREQYF	TGTGCCAGCACCCGGGACAGGGGCCGCGAGCAGTACTTC
few	TRBV4-1	TRBJ1-5	.	CASSQTRWNQPQHF	TGCGCCAGCAGCCAAACCCGGTGGAATCAGCCCCAGCATTTT
.	TRBV15	TRBJ1-3	.	CATSRDPLSFSGNTIYF	TGTGCCACCAGCAGAGATCCCCTATCATTCTCTGGAAACACCATATATTTT
.	TRBV15	TRBJ2-1	TRBD2	CATSSTSGPLNEQFF	TGTGCCACCAGCAGCACTAGCGGACCTCTCAATGAGCAGTTCTTC
.	TRBV7-2	TRBJ2-6	.	CASSLVANVLTF	TGTGCCAGCAGCTTAGTCGCTAACGTCCTGACTTTC
.	TRBV3-1	TRBJ1-6	.	CASSQVWGRRNSPLHF	TGTGCCAGCAGCCAAGTTTGGGGGAGGAGGAATTCACCCCTCCACTTT
.	TRBV24-1	TRBJ2-2	TRBD1	CATSDVETGADAGELFF	TGTGCCACCAGTGACGTGGAGACAGGGGCAGATGCCGGGGAGCTGTTTTTT
.	TRBV29-1	TRBJ1-5	.	CSVVQGGGNQPQHF	TGCAGCGTTGTGCAGGGTGGAGGCAATCAGCCCCAGCATTTT
.	TRBV10-3	TRBJ2-7	TRBD2	CAISDWAGGSYEQYF	TGTGCCATCAGTGATTGGGCGGGAGGAAGCTACGAGCAGTACTTC
.	TRBV20-1	TRBJ2-1	.	CSALIRTYNEQFF	TGCAGTGCTCTGATACGGACTTACAATGAGCAGTTCTTC
.	TRBV7-2	TRBJ2-2	.	CASSSWTVGIYAGELFF	TGTGCCAGCAGCTCGTGGACAGTGGGGATATATGCCGGGGAGCTGTTTTTT
.	TRBV10-3	TRBJ2-5	TRBD2	CAIGGGGRSETQYF	TGTGCCATCGGTGGCGGGGGGCGGTCAGAGACCCAGTACTTC
.	TRBV27	TRBJ2-1	.	CASRTPNEQFF	TGTGCCAGCAGGACCCCCAATGAGCAGTTCTTC
.	TRBV29-1	TRBJ1-2	.	CSVGGSGGGMVGYIF	TGCAGCGTTGGAGGGTCGGGGGGTGGAATGGTTGGCTACATCTTC
.	TRBV27	TRBJ1-3	TRBD1	CASRPGTGYGNTIYF	TGTGCCAGCAGACCCGGGACAGGGTATGGAAACACCATATATTTT
.	TRBV3-1	TRBJ2-1	.	CASGGYHEQFF	TGTGCCAGCGGAGGATACCATGAGCAGTTCTTC
.	TRBV29-1	TRBJ1-2	.	CSARSQGFNYGYTF	TGCAGCGCCCGTTCCCAGGGCTTTAACTATGGCTACACCTTC
many	TRBV27	TRBJ2-7	.	CASSLGPDYEQYF	TGTGCCAGCAGCTTAGGACCCGACTACGAGCAGTACTTC
.	TRBV29-1	TRBJ2-5	.	CSVEPYIRGETQYF	TGCAGCGTTGAACCCTATATAAGAGGGGAGACCCAGTACTTC
.	TRBV7-9	TRBJ1-6	TRBD1	CASSFADWTGGRSPLHF	TGTGCCAGCAGTTTCGCTGACTGGACAGGGGGTCGTTCACCCCTCCACTTT
.	TRBV7-2	TRBJ1-2	.	CASSPHRGRGGYTF	TGTGCCAGCAGCCCCCATAGGGGACGGGGTGGCTACACCTTC
.	TRBV6-5	TRBJ2-7	TRBD1	CASRRDRRTYEQYF	TGTGCCAGCAGAAGGGACAGACGAACCTACGAGCAGTACTTC
.	TRBV10-3	TRBJ2-3	.	CAISESGADTQYF	TGTGCCATCAGTGAGTCCGGCGCAGATACGCAGTATTTT
.	TRBV7-9	TRBJ1-5	.	CASSLEGSQPQHF	TGTGCCAGCAGCTTAGAAGGGAGTCAGCCCCAGCATTTT
.	TRBV5-6	TRBJ2-1	.	CASSFDDGNNEQFF	TGTGCCAGCAGCTTCGATGACGGAAACAATGAGCAGTTCTTC
once	TRBV21-1	TRBJ2-5	.	CASPRAGGQETQYF	TGTGCCAGCCCCCGAGCGGGAGGCCAAGAGACCCAGTACTTC
few	TRBV4-1	TRBJ2-1	.	CASSQVQGKDDNEQFF	TGCGCCAGCAGCCAAGTGCAAGGGAAGGACGACAATGAGCAGTTCTTC